This TCR beta chain was recovered during a study of monozygotic twins with inflammatory bowel disease. TCRdb reanalyzed the 5' RACE reads and collapses them to one entry per CDR3 protein, without DNA. Recorded for this sample: around 380,000 distinct CDR3 sequences. The germline V gene encodes CDR1 KGHSH and CDR2 LQKENI. This CDR3 has 15 residues. Sequenced sample: blood. V is TRBV18 and J is TRBJ1-1; the TCRdb call, TRBD1, lacks DNA for checking. This clonotype was obtained from a human donor with ulcerative colitis or Crohn's disease, or a healthy co-twin of an affected twin (not recorded which). The CDR3 sequence is CASSPPQGRITEAFF.